Below, 28 T cell receptor beta chains from the same sample are listed, as sequenced in a study of T cell responses to AZD1222 COVID-19 vaccine. Repertoires were generated with immunoSEQ multiplex PCR, while TCRdb's copy carries only in-frame clones and drops some. The sample consists of some 130,000 clones, 75% to 90% of them appearing once. The specimen comprised peripheral blood, sampled on day 0 of AZD1222 vaccination. Receptors originate from an adult in good health.

V is TRBV25-1 and J is TRBJ2-6; no clear D. Trimming removed 5 bases at V and 0 bases at J, with 5 bases between. The CDR3 is 14 residues long. Germline assignment: CDR1 MGHDK and CDR2 SYGVNS. This CDR3 reads CASSPDSGANVLTF. DNA of the CDR3: TGTGCCAGCAGTCCCGACTCTGGGGCCAACGTCCTGACTTTC.

V and J are TRBV5-5 and TRBJ2-1; the D call may be TRBD1 or TRBD2 (5 bases each). CDR3 length equals 15 residues. V was cut by 4 bases and J by 0 bases, with 11 bases left in between. Germline lookup yields CDR1 SGHKS and CDR2 YYEKEE (reference sequence). CDR3 sequence (DNA): TGTGCCAGCAGCACCGGGACGGTCTCCTACAATGAGCAGTTCTTC. Translation: CASSTGTVSYNEQFF.

This clone occurred many times. V is TRBV2 and J is TRBJ2-5; 7 bases are shared with TRBD1. CDR3 length equals 12 residues. Unmatched junction bases numbered 4, after V lost 8 bases and J lost 4 bases. Germline-derived CDR1 and CDR2 are SNHLY and FYNNEI. CDR3 nucleotides: TGTGCCAGCTGGACAGGCGGAGAGACCCAGTACTTC. Protein sequence: CASWTGGETQYF.

The chain recombines TRBV19 with TRBJ2-1; possibly TRBD1 for D (6 bases). This CDR3 spans 15 amino acids. Trimming left V 5 bases short and J 6 bases short, with 17 bases between. CDR1 is LNHDA, CDR2 SQIVND, per germline (reference sequence). The CDR3, as DNA: TGTGCCAGTAGTGTATACACAGGGCCAGGCAATGAGCAGTTCTTC. Its protein is CASSVYTGPGNEQFF.

This chain links TRBV6-5 with TRBJ1-5; D unresolved. CDR3 length equals 16 residues. CDR1 is MNHEY, CDR2 SVGAGI, per germline. With 4 bases removed from V and 1 base from J, the gap between germline ends came to 14 bases. The CDR3 DNA sequence: TGTGCCAGCAGTTTCTTTGAGGGTGCGAGCAATCAGCCCCAGCATTTT. Encoded protein: CASSFFEGASNQPQHF.

On this clone itself: Other DNA sequences within the sample encode an identical CDR3. V gene TRBV6-5 combines with J gene TRBJ1-6; no reliable D call. The ends were cut back, 0 bases at V and 7 bases at J, with 7 bases in the middle. The V gene's germline CDR1 is MNHEY and CDR2 SVGAGI. This CDR3 has 14 amino acids. CDR3 DNA: TGTGCCAGCAGTTACTCATCGGGAAATTCACCCCTCCACTTT. This translates into CASSYSSGNSPLHF.

V is TRBV3-1 (or the pseudogene TRBV3-2) and J is TRBJ1-2, with 8 nucleotides matching TRBD1. In germline, CDR1 is LGHDT, CDR2 YNNKEL (reference sequence). Trimming at V came to 4 bases and at J to 8 bases, leaving 12 bases not matched to a gene. This CDR3 has 15 residues. CDR3 region: CASSPVRTGFMGYTF. As DNA, the CDR3 is TGTGCCAGCAGCCCGGTCCGGACAGGGTTTATGGGCTACACCTTC.

The chain is built from TRBV10-3 and TRBJ1-3, with D possibly matching TRBD1 (6 bases). The CDR3 is 16 amino acids. V was cut by 6 bases and J by 0 bases, with 15 bases left in between. Germline V gives CDR1 ENHRY, CDR2 SYGVKD. The chain's CDR3 is CAIRMSGTFSGNTIYF. The CDR3 DNA reads TGTGCCATCAGAATGAGCGGGACATTCTCTGGAAACACCATATATTTT.

The chain recombines TRBV3-1 (or the pseudogene TRBV3-2) with TRBJ2-1; 9 positions agree with TRBD1. The trim removed 4 bases at V and 12 bases at J, leaving 22 bases unmatched. The CDR3 consists of 18 residues. Germline CDR1 and CDR2: LGHDT and YNNKEL (reference sequence). CDR3 residues: CASSPQQGAVGAQVGQFF. In DNA, the CDR3 is TGTGCCAGCAGCCCTCAACAGGGGGCGGTGGGGGCACAAGTAGGGCAGTTCTTC.

The rearrangement uses TRBV30 and TRBJ1-5; 8 positions agree with TRBD1. CDR1 is GTSNPN and CDR2 is SVGIG in the germline V gene (reference sequence). The CDR3 extends over 16 amino acids. The J segment lost 2 bases and the V segment lost 5 bases, leaving 11 bases of the junction unmatched. CDR3 sequence (DNA): TGTGCCTGGGGGTCAGGGGGCTATGGGGGCAATCAGCCCCAGCATTTT. It encodes CAWGSGGYGGNQPQHF.

A single count supports this clone. The CDR3 protein is CASRYTGGFQPQHF. The DNA of the CDR3 is TGTGCCAGCAGATACACAGGGGGCTTTCAGCCCCAGCATTTT. V usage is TRBV28 and J usage is TRBJ1-5; 9 nucleotides agree with TRBD1. CDR1 MDHEN and CDR2 SYDVKM come from the germline V gene. The trim removed 6 bases at V and 6 bases at J, leaving 6 bases unmatched. The CDR3 covers 14 residues.

A few counts support this clone. The rearrangement joins TRBV6-1 to TRBJ1-2, with D maybe TRBD1 (6 bases). Trimming removed 2 bases at V and 7 bases at J, with 8 bases between. This CDR3 comprises 12 residues. CDR1 and CDR2 from the germline V gene are MNHNS and SASEGT. CDR3 nucleotides: TGTGCCAGCAGTGAATTACAGGGTGGCTACACCTTC. Protein sequence: CASSELQGGYTF.

The chain employs TRBV7-8 and TRBJ2-7, with a weak D call TRBD1 (6 bases). Germline loops: CDR1 SGHVS, CDR2 FQNEAQ. The CDR3 length is 13 residues. The germline V and J ends were trimmed by 4 bases and 3 bases, with 10 bases remaining between them. As DNA, the CDR3 is TGTGCCAGCAGCTCCACAGGGATCTACGAGCAGTACTTC. As protein: CASSSTGIYEQYF.

The V and J genes are TRBV28 and TRBJ1-1, with a possible D match to TRBD1 (5 bases). CDR3 length: 15 residues. V was trimmed by 7 bases and J by 2 bases, leaving 17 bases between them. Germline CDR1 reads MDHEN; CDR2 reads SYDVKM. CDR3 residues: CASISSWQGNTEAFF. The CDR3 DNA sequence: TGTGCCAGCATATCGTCCTGGCAGGGAAACACTGAAGCTTTCTTT.

The V and J genes are TRBV15 and TRBJ1-3; D is ambiguous. The CDR3 has 16 amino acids. Per the germline V gene, CDR1 is LNHNV and CDR2 is YYDKDF (reference sequence). The V and J ends lost 0 bases and 1 base respectively, with 10 bases between them. The CDR3 region has the DNA TGTGCCACCAGCAGAGATCTAGGATCTTCTGGAAACACCATATATTTT. As protein: CATSRDLGSSGNTIYF.

The genes are TRBV19 and TRBJ2-2, with D hard to call. This CDR3 has 12 amino acids. The germline V and J ends were trimmed by 8 bases and 4 bases, with 8 bases remaining between them. The V gene's germline CDR1 is LNHDA and CDR2 SQIVND (reference sequence). CDR3 in DNA: TGTGCCAGTTCCCGATTCACCGGGGAGCTGTTTTTT. Translation gives CASSRFTGELFF.

The gene calls are TRBV7-6 and TRBJ1-1, with D perhaps TRBD1 (6 bases). This CDR3 comprises 13 residues. Looked up from germline, CDR1 is SGHVS and CDR2 is FNYEAQ. Trimming took off 5 bases at V and 11 bases at J, with 18 bases between the two ends. The CDR3 coding sequence is TGTGCCAGCAGCCCAACTCTGACGGGGGCGGCTTTCTTT. This codes for CASSPTLTGAAFF.

This clone appeared a single time. The chain has TRBV9 and TRBJ1-1; D is perhaps TRBD1 (5 bases). This CDR3 contains 13 residues. The ends were cut back, 4 bases at V and 4 bases at J, with 11 bases in the middle. From germline, CDR1 is SGDLS and CDR2 YYNGEE. Written as DNA, the CDR3 is TGTGCCAGCAGCCCCCGGGGGGGCACTGAAGCTTTCTTT. Translating gives CASSPRGGTEAFF.

This chain joins TRBV5-1 and TRBJ2-4, with D unresolved. The CDR3 covers 15 residues. With 0 bases removed from V and 1 base from J, the gap between germline ends came to 8 bases. CDR1 is SGHRS and CDR2 is YFSETQ in the germline V gene. Written as DNA, the CDR3 is TGCGCCAGCAGCTTGGGGGCAGTGGCCAAAAACATTCAGTACTTC. Residues: CASSLGAVAKNIQYF.

The rearrangement joins TRBV28 to TRBJ1-6; 9 nucleotides match TRBD1. Germline values: CDR1 MDHEN, CDR2 SYDVKM. V trimming: 6 bases; J trimming: 2 bases; junction bases outside the gene matches: 2. The CDR3 has 15 amino acids. This chain's CDR3 is CASRGQGTYNSPLHF. The CDR3 nucleotides read TGTGCCAGCAGGGGACAGGGAACCTATAATTCACCCCTCCACTTT. Together with reference TRBV28 and TRBJ1-6, the CDR3 gives the full variable domain: DVKVTQSSRYLVKRTGEKVFLECVQDMDHENMFWYRQDPGLGLRLIYFSYDVKMKEKGDIPEGYSVSREKKERFSLILESASTNQTSMYLCASRGQGTYNSPLHFGNGTRLTVT.

The chain has TRBV2 and TRBJ2-3, with no clear D. Deletions cut 10 bases from V and 10 bases from J, with 15 bases between. The germline CDR1 and CDR2 sequences are SNHLY and FYNNEI. The CDR3 covers 11 residues. CDR3 amino acids: CAITVLLSQYF. For the CDR3, the DNA is TGTGCCATTACCGTCCTCCTTTCGCAGTATTTT.

The chain employs TRBV15 and TRBJ2-6; 8 nucleotides line up with TRBD1. The CDR3 consists of 18 residues. CDR1 is LNHNV and CDR2 is YYDKDF in the germline V gene (reference sequence). The V and J ends lost 6 bases and 2 bases, in that order; junction bases with no gene match: 12. CDR3 protein: CATSPAGTGFTGANVLTF. The CDR3 DNA is TGTGCCACCAGTCCAGCCGGGACAGGCTTTACTGGGGCCAACGTCCTGACTTTC.

V and J are TRBV27 and TRBJ1-5; D unresolved. The CDR3 sequence is 15 residues long. V was cut by 4 bases and J by 0 bases, with 10 bases left in between. Germline V gives CDR1 MNHEY, CDR2 SMNVEV (reference sequence). The CDR3 DNA reads TGTGCCAGCAGTTCCCTACGGTATAGCAATCAGCCCCAGCATTTT. This translates into CASSSLRYSNQPQHF.

The chain has TRBV30 and TRBJ1-6; D remains unclear. Trimming removed 3 bases from V and 14 bases from J, with 8 bases in between. Per germline, CDR1 GTSNPN and CDR2 SVGIG (reference sequence). The CDR3 loop spans 10 amino acids. The DNA for the CDR3 is TGTGCCTGGAGAGGAAGAGCCCTCCACTTT. It specifies CAWRGRALHF.

The V and J genes are TRBV9 and TRBJ2-1; D is perhaps TRBD1 (5 bases). The V end was cut by 4 bases, the J end by 7 bases, with 12 bases between. The germline V gene encodes CDR1 SGDLS and CDR2 YYNGEE. The length of the CDR3 is 13 residues. Written as DNA, the CDR3 is TGTGCCAGCAGCTTTAGGGGTAGTAATGAGCAGTTCTTC. It yields the protein CASSFRGSNEQFF.

The genes are TRBV2 and TRBJ2-5, with 7 nucleotides matching TRBD1. The CDR3 contains 13 residues. Looked up from germline, CDR1 is SNHLY and CDR2 is FYNNEI. Trimming at V came to 5 bases and at J to 6 bases, leaving 6 bases not matched to a gene. The CDR3 DNA reads TGTGCCAGCAGTCCAGACAGGGAAAAGACCCAGTACTTC. This encodes CASSPDREKTQYF.

V is TRBV30 and J is TRBJ1-1, with D unresolved. The CDR3 covers 13 residues. Trimming stripped 3 bases from V and 0 bases from J, with 8 bases between. Germline V gene lookup returns CDR1 GTSNPN and CDR2 SVGIG (reference sequence). Written as DNA, the CDR3 is TGTGCCTGGAGGGACCCAATGAACACTGAAGCTTTCTTT. Amino acids: CAWRDPMNTEAFF.

This chain uses TRBV6-5 with TRBJ1-2, with TRBD1 matching over 7 bases. Germline CDR1 and CDR2: MNHEY and SVGAGI. The CDR3 contains 14 residues. V dropped 7 bases and J dropped 0; count of bases not matched to a gene: 5. CDR3 nucleotide sequence: TGTGCCAGCACCGGGACAGTCTCTAACTATGGCTACACCTTC. Protein sequence: CASTGTVSNYGYTF.